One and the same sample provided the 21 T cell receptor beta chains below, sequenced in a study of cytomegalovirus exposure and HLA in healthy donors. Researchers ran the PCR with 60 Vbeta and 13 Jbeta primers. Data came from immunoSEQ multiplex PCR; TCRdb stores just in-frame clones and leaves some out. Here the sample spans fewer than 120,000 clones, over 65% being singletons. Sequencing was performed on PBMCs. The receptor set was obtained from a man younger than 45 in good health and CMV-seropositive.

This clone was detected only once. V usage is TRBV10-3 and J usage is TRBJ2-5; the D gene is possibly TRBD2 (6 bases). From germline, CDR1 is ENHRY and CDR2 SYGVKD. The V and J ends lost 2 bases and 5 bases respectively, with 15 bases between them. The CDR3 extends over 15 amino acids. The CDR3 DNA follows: TGTGCCATCAGTGAGGATTTAGCGGTTGGGGAGACCCAGTACTTC. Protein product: CAISEDLAVGETQYF.

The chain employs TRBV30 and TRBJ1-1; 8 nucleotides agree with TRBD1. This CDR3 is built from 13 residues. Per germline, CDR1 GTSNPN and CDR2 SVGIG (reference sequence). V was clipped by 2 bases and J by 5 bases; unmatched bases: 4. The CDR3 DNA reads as TGTGCCTGGAGTTACAGGGGGGGTACTGAAGCTTTCTTT. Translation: CAWSYRGGTEAFF.

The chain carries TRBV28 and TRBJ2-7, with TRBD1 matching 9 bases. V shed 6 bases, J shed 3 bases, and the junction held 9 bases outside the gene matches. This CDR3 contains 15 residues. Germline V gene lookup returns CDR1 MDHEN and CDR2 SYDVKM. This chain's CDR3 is CASSQGQGGVYEQYF. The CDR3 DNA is TGTGCCAGCAGCCAGGGACAGGGTGGAGTCTACGAGCAGTACTTC.

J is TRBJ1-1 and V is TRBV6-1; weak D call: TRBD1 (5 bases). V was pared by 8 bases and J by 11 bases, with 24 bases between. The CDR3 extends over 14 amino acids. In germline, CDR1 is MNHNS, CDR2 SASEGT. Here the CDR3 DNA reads TGTGCCAGCGATCTTCCCCGGGGGGACCTGTATGCTTTCTTT. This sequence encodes CASDLPRGDLYAFF.

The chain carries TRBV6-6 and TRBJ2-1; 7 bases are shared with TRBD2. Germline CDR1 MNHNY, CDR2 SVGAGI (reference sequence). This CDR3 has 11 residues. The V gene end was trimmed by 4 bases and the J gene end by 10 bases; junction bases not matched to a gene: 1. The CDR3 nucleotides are TGTGCCAGCAGTTGGGGGGGGGAGCAGTTCTTC. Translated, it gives CASSWGGEQFF.

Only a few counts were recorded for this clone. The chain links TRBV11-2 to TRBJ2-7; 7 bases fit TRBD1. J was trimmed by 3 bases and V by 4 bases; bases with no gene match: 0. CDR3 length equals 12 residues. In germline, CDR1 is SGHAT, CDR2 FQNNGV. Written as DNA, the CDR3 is TGTGCCAGCAGCTGGGACAGCTACGAGCAGTACTTC. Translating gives CASSWDSYEQYF.

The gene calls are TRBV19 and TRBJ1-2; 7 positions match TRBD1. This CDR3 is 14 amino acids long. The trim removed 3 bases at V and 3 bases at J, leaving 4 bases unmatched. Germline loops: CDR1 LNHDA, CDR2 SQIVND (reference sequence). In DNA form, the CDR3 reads TGTGCCAGTAGTATTTTAGGGGGCGACTATGGCTACACCTTC. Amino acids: CASSILGGDYGYTF.

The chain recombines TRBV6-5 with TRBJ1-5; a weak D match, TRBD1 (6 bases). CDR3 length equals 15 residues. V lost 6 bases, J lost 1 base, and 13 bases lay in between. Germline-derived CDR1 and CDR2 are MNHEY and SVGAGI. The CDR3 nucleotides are TGTGCCAGCAGGGGTCCAGGGGTGAGCAATCAGCCCCAGCATTTT. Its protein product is CASRGPGVSNQPQHF.

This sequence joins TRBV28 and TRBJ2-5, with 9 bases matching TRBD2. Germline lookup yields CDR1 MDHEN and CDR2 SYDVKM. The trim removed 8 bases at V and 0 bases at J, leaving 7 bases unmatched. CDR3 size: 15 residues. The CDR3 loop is CASWASGAHQETQYF. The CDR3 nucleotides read TGTGCCAGCTGGGCTAGCGGGGCCCACCAAGAGACCCAGTACTTC.

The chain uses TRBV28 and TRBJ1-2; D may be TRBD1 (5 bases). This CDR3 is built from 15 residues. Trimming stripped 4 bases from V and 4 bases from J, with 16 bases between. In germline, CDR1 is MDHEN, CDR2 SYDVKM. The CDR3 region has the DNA TGTGCCAGCAGTTCCCTTCCTCAGGGAATCTATGGCTACACCTTC. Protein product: CASSSLPQGIYGYTF.

The CDR3 spells CASSLGQGAAEAFF. The CDR3 region has the DNA TGTGCCAGCAGCTTAGGACAGGGGGCAGCTGAAGCTTTCTTT. The J gene is TRBJ1-1, the V gene TRBV7-2; TRBD1 aligns across 10 bases. Looked up from germline, CDR1 is SGHTA and CDR2 is FQGNSA. Trimming removed 1 base from V and 6 bases from J; junction bases left unmatched: 2. The CDR3 has 14 amino acids.

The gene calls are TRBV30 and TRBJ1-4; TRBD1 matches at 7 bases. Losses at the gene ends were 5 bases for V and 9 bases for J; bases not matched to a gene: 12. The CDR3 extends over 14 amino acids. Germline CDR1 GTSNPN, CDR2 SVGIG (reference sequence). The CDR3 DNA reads TGTGCCTGGGCACCCGGGACAGTGAGGAAAAAACTGTTTTTT. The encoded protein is CAWAPGTVRKKLFF.

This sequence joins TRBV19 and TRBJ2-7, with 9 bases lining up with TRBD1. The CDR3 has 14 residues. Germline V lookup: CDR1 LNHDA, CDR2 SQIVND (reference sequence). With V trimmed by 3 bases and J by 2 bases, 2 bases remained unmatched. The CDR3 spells CASSIWTGAYEQYF. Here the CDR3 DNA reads TGTGCCAGTAGTATCTGGACAGGGGCCTACGAGCAGTACTTC.

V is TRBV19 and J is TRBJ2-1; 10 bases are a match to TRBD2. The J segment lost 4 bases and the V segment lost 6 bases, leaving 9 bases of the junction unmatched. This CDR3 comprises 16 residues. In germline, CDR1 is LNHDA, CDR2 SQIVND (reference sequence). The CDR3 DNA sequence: TGTGCCAGTAGAACGGTAGCGGGGGGAGTTTACAATGAGCAGTTCTTC. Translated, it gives CASRTVAGGVYNEQFF.

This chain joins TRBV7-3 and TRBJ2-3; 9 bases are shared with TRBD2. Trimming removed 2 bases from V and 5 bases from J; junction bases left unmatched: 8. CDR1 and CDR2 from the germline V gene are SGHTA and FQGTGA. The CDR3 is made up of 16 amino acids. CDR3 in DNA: TGTGCCAGCAGCTTACGGCTAGCGGGGCTGGGAGATACGCAGTATTTT. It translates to CASSLRLAGLGDTQYF.

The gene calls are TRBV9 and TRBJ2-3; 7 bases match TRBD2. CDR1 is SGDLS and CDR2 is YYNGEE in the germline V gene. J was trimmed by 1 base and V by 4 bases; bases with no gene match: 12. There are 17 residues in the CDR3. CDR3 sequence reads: CASSTFGGGLRTDTQYF. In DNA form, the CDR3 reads TGTGCCAGCAGCACCTTTGGGGGGGGTCTACGCACAGATACGCAGTATTTT.

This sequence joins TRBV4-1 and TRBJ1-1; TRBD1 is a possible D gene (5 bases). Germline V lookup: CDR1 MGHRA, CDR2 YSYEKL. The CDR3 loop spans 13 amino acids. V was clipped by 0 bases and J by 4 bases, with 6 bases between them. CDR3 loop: CASSQERGTEAFF. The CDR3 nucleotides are TGCGCCAGCAGCCAAGAAAGGGGCACTGAAGCTTTCTTT.

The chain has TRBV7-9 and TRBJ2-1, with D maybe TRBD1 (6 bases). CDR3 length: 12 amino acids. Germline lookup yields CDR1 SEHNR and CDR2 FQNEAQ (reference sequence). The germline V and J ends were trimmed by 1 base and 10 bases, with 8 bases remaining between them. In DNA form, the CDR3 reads TGTGCCAGCAGCTTAGGACAGGCGGAGCAGTTCTTC. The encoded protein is CASSLGQAEQFF. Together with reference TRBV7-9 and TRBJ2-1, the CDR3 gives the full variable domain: DTGVSQNPRHKITKRGQNVTFRCDPISEHNRLYWYRQTLGQGPEFLTYFQNEAQLEKSRLLSDRFSAERPKGSFSTLEIQRTEQGDSAMYLCASSLGQAEQFFGPGTRLTVL.

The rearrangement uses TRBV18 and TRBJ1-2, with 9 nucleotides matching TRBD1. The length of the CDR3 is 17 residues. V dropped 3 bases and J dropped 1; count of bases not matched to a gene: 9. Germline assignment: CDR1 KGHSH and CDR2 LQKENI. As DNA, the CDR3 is TGTGCCAGCTCACCGGGGACAGGGAGTCTCAATAACTATGGCTACACCTTC. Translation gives CASSPGTGSLNNYGYTF.

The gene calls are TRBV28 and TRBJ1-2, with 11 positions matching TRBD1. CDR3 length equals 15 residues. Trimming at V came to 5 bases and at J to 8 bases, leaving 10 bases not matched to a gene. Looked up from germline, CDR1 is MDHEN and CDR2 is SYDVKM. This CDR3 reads CASSRTGGEFGGYTF. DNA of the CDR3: TGTGCCAGCAGTAGGACAGGGGGCGAATTTGGCGGCTACACCTTC.

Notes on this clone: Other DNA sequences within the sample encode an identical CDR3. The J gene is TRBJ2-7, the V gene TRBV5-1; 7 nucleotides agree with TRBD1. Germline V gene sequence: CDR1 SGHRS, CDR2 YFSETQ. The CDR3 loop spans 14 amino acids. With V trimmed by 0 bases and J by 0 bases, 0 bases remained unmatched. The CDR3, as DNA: TGCGCCAGCAGCTTGGGACAGGGCTCCTACGAGCAGTACTTC. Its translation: CASSLGQGSYEQYF.